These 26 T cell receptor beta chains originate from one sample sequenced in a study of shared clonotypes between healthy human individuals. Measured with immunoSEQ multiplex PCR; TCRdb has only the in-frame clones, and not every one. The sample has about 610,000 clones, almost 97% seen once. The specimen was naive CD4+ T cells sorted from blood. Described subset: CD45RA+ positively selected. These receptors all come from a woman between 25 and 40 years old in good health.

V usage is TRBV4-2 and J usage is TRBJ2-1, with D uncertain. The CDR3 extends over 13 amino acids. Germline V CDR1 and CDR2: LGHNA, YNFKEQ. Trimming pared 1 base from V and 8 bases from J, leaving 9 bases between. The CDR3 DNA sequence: TGTGCCAGCAGCCAAGTTGACAACTATGAGCAGTTCTTC. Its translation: CASSQVDNYEQFF.

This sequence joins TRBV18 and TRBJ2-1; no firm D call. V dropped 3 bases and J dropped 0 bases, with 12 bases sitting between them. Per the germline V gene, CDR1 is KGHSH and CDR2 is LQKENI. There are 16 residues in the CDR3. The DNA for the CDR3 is TGTGCCAGCTCACCGGGCGTTATAGTCTCCTACAATGAGCAGTTCTTC. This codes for CASSPGVIVSYNEQFF.

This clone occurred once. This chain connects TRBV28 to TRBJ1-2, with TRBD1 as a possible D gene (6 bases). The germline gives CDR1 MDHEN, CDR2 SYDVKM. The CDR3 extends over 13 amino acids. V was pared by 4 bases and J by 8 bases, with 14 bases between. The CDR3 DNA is TGTGCCAGCAGTTCGAACAGGGTTATGGGCTACACCTTC. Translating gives CASSSNRVMGYTF.

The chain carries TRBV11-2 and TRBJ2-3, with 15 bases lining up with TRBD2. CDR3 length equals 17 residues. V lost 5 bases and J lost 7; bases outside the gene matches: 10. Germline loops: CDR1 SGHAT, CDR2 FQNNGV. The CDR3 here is CASSGPGTSGRFYTQYF. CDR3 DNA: TGTGCCAGCAGCGGACCCGGGACTAGCGGGAGGTTCTATACGCAGTATTTT.

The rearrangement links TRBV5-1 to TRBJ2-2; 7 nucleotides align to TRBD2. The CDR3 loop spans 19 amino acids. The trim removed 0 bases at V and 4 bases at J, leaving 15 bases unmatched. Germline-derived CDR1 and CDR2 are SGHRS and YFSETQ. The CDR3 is CASSLVFGRASVGTGELFF. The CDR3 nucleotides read TGCGCCAGCAGCTTGGTTTTTGGGAGGGCCTCGGTCGGCACCGGGGAGCTGTTTTTT.

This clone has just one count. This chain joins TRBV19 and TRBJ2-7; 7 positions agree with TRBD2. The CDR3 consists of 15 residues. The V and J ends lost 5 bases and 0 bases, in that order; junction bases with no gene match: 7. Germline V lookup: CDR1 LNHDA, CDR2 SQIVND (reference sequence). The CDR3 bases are TGTGCCAGTAGTTTGAGTCTAGCGGTCTCCTACGAGCAGTACTTC. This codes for CASSLSLAVSYEQYF.

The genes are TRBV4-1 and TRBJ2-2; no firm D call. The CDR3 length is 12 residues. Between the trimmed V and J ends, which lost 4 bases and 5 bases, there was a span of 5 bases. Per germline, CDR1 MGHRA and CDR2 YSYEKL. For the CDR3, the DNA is TGCGCCAGCAGCCGGCTAACCGGGGAGCTGTTTTTT. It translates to CASSRLTGELFF.

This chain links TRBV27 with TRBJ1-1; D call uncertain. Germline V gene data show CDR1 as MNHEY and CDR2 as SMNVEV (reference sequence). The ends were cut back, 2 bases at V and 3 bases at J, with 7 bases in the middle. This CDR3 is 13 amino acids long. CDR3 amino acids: CASSLGEDTEAFF. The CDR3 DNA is TGTGCCAGCAGTTTAGGGGAAGACACTGAAGCTTTCTTT.

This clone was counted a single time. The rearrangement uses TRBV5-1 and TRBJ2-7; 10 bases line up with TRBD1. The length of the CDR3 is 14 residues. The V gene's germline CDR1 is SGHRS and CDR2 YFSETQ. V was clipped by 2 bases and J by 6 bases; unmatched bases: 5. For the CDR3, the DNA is TGCGCCAGCAGCTTCGGACAGGGGGAGTCCGAGCAGTACTTC. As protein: CASSFGQGESEQYF.

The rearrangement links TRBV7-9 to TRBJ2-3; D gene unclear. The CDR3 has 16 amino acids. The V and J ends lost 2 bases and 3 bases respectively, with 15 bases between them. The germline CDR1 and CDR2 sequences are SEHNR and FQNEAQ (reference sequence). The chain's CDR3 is CASSLLALAYTDTQYF. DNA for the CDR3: TGTGCCAGCAGCTTATTAGCACTCGCCTATACAGATACGCAGTATTTT.

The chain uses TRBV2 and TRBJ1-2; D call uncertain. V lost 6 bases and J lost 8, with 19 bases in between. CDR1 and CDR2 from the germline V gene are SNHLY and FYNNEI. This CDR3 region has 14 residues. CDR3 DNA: TGTGCCAGCAGCGGAAACAGTTTACCCTACGGCTACACCTTC. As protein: CASSGNSLPYGYTF.

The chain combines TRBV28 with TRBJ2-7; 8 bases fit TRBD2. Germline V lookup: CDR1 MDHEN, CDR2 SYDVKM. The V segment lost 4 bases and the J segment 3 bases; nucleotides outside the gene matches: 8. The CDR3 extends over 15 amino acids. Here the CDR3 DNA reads TGTGCCAGCAGTTCCACGGGGGGGTCCCTCTACGAGCAGTACTTC. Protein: CASSSTGGSLYEQYF.

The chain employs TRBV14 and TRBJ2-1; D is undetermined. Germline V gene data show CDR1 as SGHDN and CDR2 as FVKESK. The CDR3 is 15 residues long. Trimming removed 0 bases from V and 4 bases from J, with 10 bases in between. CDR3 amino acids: CASSQDGQEYNEQFF. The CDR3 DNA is TGTGCCAGCAGCCAAGATGGGCAGGAGTACAATGAGCAGTTCTTC.

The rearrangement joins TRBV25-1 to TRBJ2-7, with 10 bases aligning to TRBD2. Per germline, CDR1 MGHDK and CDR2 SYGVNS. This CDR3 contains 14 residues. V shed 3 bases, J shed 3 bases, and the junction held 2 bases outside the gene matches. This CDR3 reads CASSDASGSYEQYF. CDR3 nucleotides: TGTGCCAGCAGTGACGCTAGCGGGAGCTACGAGCAGTACTTC.

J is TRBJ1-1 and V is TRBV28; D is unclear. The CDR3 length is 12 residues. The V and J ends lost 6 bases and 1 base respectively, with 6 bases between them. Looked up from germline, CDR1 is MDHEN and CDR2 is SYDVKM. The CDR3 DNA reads TGTGCCAGCAGCCACAGGAACACTGAAGCTTTCTTT. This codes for CASSHRNTEAFF.

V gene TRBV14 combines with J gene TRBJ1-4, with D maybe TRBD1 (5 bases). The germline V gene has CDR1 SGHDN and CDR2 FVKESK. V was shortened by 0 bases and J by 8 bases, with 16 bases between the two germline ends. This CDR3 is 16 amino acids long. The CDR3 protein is CASSQDLGRVKEKLFF. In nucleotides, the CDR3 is TGTGCCAGCAGCCAAGATCTGGGGCGGGTTAAAGAAAAACTGTTTTTT.

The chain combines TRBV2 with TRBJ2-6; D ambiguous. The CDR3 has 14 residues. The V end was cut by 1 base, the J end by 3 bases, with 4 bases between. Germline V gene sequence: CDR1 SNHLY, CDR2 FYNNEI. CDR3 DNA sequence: TGTGCCAGCAGTGAAGGAGGTGGGGCCAACGTCCTGACTTTC. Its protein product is CASSEGGGANVLTF.

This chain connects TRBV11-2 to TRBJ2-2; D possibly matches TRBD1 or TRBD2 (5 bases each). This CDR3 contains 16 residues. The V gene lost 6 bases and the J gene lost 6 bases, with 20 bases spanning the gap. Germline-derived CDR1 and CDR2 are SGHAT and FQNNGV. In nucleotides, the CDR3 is TGTGCCAGCAGTTTTGCCCCGGGACGAAATGCCGGGGAGCTGTTTTTT. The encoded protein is CASSFAPGRNAGELFF.

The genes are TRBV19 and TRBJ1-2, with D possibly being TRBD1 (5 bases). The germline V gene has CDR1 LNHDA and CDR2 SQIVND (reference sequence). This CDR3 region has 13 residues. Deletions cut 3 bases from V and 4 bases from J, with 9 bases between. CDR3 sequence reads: CASSMGQLYGYTF. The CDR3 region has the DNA TGTGCCAGTAGTATGGGGCAGCTCTATGGCTACACCTTC.

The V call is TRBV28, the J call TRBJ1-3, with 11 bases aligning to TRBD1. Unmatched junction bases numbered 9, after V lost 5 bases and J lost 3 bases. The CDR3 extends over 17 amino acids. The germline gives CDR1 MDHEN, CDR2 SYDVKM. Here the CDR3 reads CASSLTGTGGFGNTIYF. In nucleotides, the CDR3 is TGTGCCAGCAGTCTCACCGGGACAGGGGGGTTTGGAAACACCATATATTTT.

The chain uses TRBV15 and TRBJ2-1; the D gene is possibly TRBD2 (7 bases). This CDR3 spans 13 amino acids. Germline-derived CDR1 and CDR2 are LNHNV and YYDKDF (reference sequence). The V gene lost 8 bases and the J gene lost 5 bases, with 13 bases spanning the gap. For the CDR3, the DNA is TGTGCCACCCGTAGGGGGGGTAACAATGAGCAGTTCTTC. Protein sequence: CATRRGGNNEQFF.

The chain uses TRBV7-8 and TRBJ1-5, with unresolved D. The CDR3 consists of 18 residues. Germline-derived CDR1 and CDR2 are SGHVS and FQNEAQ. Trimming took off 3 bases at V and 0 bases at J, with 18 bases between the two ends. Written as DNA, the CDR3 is TGTGCCAGCAGCTTCGAGATTTTCGGTGCTTATAGCAATCAGCCCCAGCATTTT. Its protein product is CASSFEIFGAYSNQPQHF.

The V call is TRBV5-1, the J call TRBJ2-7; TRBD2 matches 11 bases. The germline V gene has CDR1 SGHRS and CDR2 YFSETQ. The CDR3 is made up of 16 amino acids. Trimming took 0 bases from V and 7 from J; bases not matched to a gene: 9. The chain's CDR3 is CASSLDLAGGLGEQYF. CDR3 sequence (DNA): TGCGCCAGCAGCTTGGATCTAGCGGGAGGCTTGGGGGAGCAGTACTTC.

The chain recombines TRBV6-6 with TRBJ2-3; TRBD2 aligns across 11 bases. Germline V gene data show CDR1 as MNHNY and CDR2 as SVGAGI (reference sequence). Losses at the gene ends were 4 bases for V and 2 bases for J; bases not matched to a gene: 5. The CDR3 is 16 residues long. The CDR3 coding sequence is TGTGCCAGCAGTTTGAGACTAGCGGGAAACACAGATACGCAGTATTTT. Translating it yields CASSLRLAGNTDTQYF.

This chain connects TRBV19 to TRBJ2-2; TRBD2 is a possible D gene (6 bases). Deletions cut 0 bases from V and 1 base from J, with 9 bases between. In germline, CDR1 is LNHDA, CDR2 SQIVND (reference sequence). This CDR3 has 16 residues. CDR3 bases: TGTGCCAGTAGTATAGAAGAGGGACTGAACACCGGGGAGCTGTTTTTT. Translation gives CASSIEEGLNTGELFF.

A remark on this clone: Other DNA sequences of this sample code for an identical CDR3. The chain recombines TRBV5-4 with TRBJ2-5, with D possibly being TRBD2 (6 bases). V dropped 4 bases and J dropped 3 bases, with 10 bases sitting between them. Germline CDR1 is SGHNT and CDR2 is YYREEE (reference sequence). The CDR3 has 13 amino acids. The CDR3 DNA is TGTGCCAGCAGCCTTGCGGGGAAAGAGACCCAGTACTTC. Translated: CASSLAGKETQYF.